The 24 T cell receptor beta chains in this list originate from one sample, sequenced in a study of T cell responses to AZD1222 COVID-19 vaccine. TCRdb keeps only in-frame clones here, not all; method: immunoSEQ multiplex PCR. The sample has approximately 130,000 clones, 88% seen once. The sample in question was peripheral blood, obtained 28 days after the second AZD1222 dose. These receptors were obtained from an adult who received the AZD1222 COVID-19 vaccine.

This clone was counted once. The chain links TRBV2 to TRBJ2-7, with D unclear. The CDR3 extends over 13 amino acids. V was clipped by 8 bases and J by 0 bases, with 11 bases between them. The germline V gene has CDR1 SNHLY and CDR2 FYNNEI. CDR3 in amino acids: CASYFSASYEQYF. As DNA, the CDR3 is TGTGCCAGCTACTTTTCGGCCTCCTACGAGCAGTACTTC. Complete variable domain (other parts from reference TRBV2 and TRBJ2-7): EPEVTQTPSHQVTQMGQEVILRCVPISNHLYFYWYRQILGQKVEFLVSFYNNEISEKSEIFDDQFSVERPDGSNFTLKIRSTKLEDSAMYFCASYFSASYEQYFGPGTRLTVT.

The chain joins TRBV6-5 to TRBJ2-7; 12 positions match TRBD2. There are 14 residues in the CDR3. Germline V gene data show CDR1 as MNHEY and CDR2 as SVGAGI. Trimming took 5 bases from V and 3 from J; bases not matched to a gene: 2. In DNA form, the CDR3 reads TGTGCCAGCAGTCCGACTAGCGGGAGCTACGAGCAGTACTTC. This gives the protein CASSPTSGSYEQYF.

CDR3 in amino acids: CASSHNGTPRIAKNIQYF. The CDR3 nucleotides read TGCGCCAGCAGTCACAACGGGACACCCCGAATAGCCAAAAACATTCAGTACTTC. This chain connects TRBV23-1 to TRBJ2-4, with D possibly matching TRBD1 (6 bases). TRBV23-1 is known as an ORF, though its function is uncertain. The CDR3 consists of 18 residues. Trimming shortened V by 3 bases and J by 0 bases, and 18 bases separated the two germline ends.

The chain is built from TRBV19 and TRBJ2-3, with a tentative D call TRBD2 (6 bases). Between the trimmed V and J ends, which lost 3 bases and 3 bases, there was a span of 16 bases. CDR1 LNHDA and CDR2 SQIVND come from the germline V gene (reference sequence). CDR3 length equals 16 residues. The CDR3 coding sequence is TGTGCCAGTAGTATCTACCTAGCGCGTTTAACAGATACGCAGTATTTT. It codes for CASSIYLARLTDTQYF.

This chain connects TRBV19 to TRBJ2-1; 14 bases line up with TRBD2. V was pared by 4 bases and J by 2 bases, with 7 bases of the junction left unmatched. The CDR3 is 18 residues long. From germline, CDR1 is LNHDA and CDR2 SQIVND (reference sequence). CDR3 protein: CASSNGLAGGKAYNEQFF. The CDR3 DNA reads as TGTGCCAGTAGTAATGGACTAGCGGGAGGTAAGGCCTACAATGAGCAGTTCTTC.

The V gene is TRBV5-1, the J gene TRBJ2-5; D gene uncertain. The CDR3 consists of 14 residues. The germline V gene has CDR1 SGHRS and CDR2 YFSETQ. The V end lost 4 bases, the J end lost 2 bases, and 12 bases lay between the germline ends. The DNA of the CDR3 is TGCGCCAGCAGCCCCCGGTCACAACAAGAGACCCAGTACTTC. Translating gives CASSPRSQQETQYF.

The rearrangement uses TRBV12-5 and TRBJ2-5; perhaps TRBD1 as D (5 bases). V was cut by 3 bases and J by 4 bases, with 15 bases left in between. Germline CDR1 is LGHNT and CDR2 is FRNRAP. This CDR3 is 15 amino acids long. CDR3 residues: CASGLGLGARETQYF. In nucleotides, the CDR3 is TGTGCTAGTGGTTTAGGCCTTGGGGCGAGAGAGACCCAGTACTTC.

The V call is TRBV5-1, the J call TRBJ2-3, with D possibly TRBD2 on 5 matching bases. The CDR3 sequence is 15 residues long. Germline V gene sequence: CDR1 SGHRS, CDR2 YFSETQ. The V gene lost 5 bases and the J gene lost 6 bases, with 19 bases spanning the gap. This chain's CDR3 is CASSLPGPGMDTQYF. The CDR3 nucleotides are TGCGCCAGCAGTCTTCCGGGCCCCGGGATGGATACGCAGTATTTT.

The genes are TRBV18 and TRBJ1-4, with 7 bases that match TRBD1. CDR3 size: 15 residues. CDR1 and CDR2 (germline): KGHSH, LQKENI. Germline trimming cut 6 bases from V and 4 bases from J; bases unmatched to any gene: 8. The CDR3, as DNA: TGTGCCAGCTCTTCACCCCACAGGGGTAATGAAAAACTGTTTTTT. This sequence encodes CASSSPHRGNEKLFF.

This chain connects TRBV5-5 to TRBJ2-5, with 12 bases identical to TRBD1. The length of the CDR3 is 15 residues. V dropped 5 bases and J dropped 5; count of bases not matched to a gene: 7. Germline CDR1 reads SGHKS; CDR2 reads YYEKEE (reference sequence). The CDR3 DNA reads TGTGCCAGCAGACCCGGGACAGGGGGCTGGGAGACCCAGTACTTC. This encodes CASRPGTGGWETQYF.

This chain links TRBV29-1 with TRBJ1-2; no clear D. Germline V gene lookup returns CDR1 SQVTM and CDR2 ANQGSEA. The CDR3 is 11 residues long. V lost 7 bases, J lost 5 bases, and 11 bases lay in between. The CDR3 region is CSAQLGYGYTF. The CDR3 DNA reads TGCAGCGCCCAGCTAGGGTATGGCTACACCTTC.

This clone was counted a few times. The J gene is TRBJ2-2, the V gene TRBV15; tentative D call: TRBD1 (5 bases). This CDR3 has 15 amino acids. CDR1 LNHNV and CDR2 YYDKDF come from the germline V gene (reference sequence). V was shortened by 5 bases and J by 1 base, with 11 bases between the two germline ends. CDR3 sequence: CATSGQAGNTGELFF. The CDR3 DNA is TGTGCCACCAGCGGACAAGCAGGGAACACCGGGGAGCTGTTTTTT.

This clone has a single count. V is TRBV28 and J is TRBJ1-5; 8 nucleotides line up with TRBD1. Germline lookup yields CDR1 MDHEN and CDR2 SYDVKM. The CDR3 totals 14 residues. V was pared by 6 bases and J by 6 bases, with 7 bases of the junction left unmatched. CDR3 nucleotide sequence: TGTGCCAGCAGGACCGACAGGGGAATTCAGCCCCAGCATTTT. It codes for CASRTDRGIQPQHF.

The rearrangement links TRBV5-1 to TRBJ2-2; unclear D gene. From germline, CDR1 is SGHRS and CDR2 YFSETQ. The CDR3 loop spans 13 amino acids. V lost 3 bases, J lost 3 bases, and 6 bases lay in between. CDR3 nucleotides: TGCGCCAGCAGCTGGGCATACACCGGGGAGCTGTTTTTT. Amino acids: CASSWAYTGELFF. The entire variable domain, with the rest obtained from reference TRBV5-1 and TRBJ2-2, is as follows: KAGVTQTPRYLIKTRGQQVTLSCSPISGHRSVSWYQQTPGQGLQFLFEYFSETQRNKGNFPGRFSGRQFSNSRSEMNVSTLELGDSALYLCASSWAYTGELFFGEGSRLTVL.

This clone was picked up a small number of times. J is TRBJ1-1 and V is TRBV12-5, with TRBD1 as a possible D gene (5 bases). This CDR3 comprises 16 residues. Germline V gene lookup returns CDR1 LGHNT and CDR2 FRNRAP. Trimming stripped 1 base from V and 4 bases from J, with 16 bases between. The CDR3 DNA is TGTGCTAGTGGTTTGGGGCCCCGGGGGGTAGGCACTGAAGCTTTCTTT. This codes for CASGLGPRGVGTEAFF. Using reference TRBV12-5 and TRBJ1-1 for the parts outside the CDR3, the full variable domain is DARVTQTPRHKVTEMGQEVTMRCQPILGHNTVFWYRQTMMQGLELLAYFRNRAPLDDSGMPKDRFSAEMPDATLATLKIQPSEPRDSAVYFCASGLGPRGVGTEAFFGQGTRLTVV.

The chain couples TRBV3-1 (or the pseudogene TRBV3-2) to TRBJ1-4; D is possibly TRBD1 (5 bases). Per germline, CDR1 LGHDT and CDR2 YNNKEL (reference sequence). Trimming removed 0 bases from V and 9 bases from J, with 23 bases in between. The CDR3 covers 18 residues. CDR3 protein: CASSQDFRPGTGGKKLFF. The CDR3 nucleotides are TGTGCCAGCAGCCAAGATTTCCGACCCGGGACGGGGGGGAAAAAACTGTTTTTT.

This clone appeared once. J is TRBJ1-5 and V is TRBV2; D is perhaps TRBD1 (5 bases). This CDR3 region has 15 residues. Trimming left V 4 bases short and J 4 bases short, with 14 bases between. Germline V gene data show CDR1 as SNHLY and CDR2 as FYNNEI. This CDR3 is CASSVRGGRNQPQHF. The CDR3 DNA is TGTGCCAGCAGTGTTCGGGGGGGAAGAAATCAGCCCCAGCATTTT.

This clone has a single count. The chain employs TRBV7-3 and TRBJ2-3; a possible D gene is TRBD1 (6 bases). Germline V gene sequence: CDR1 SGHTA, CDR2 FQGTGA. The CDR3 extends over 17 amino acids. With 1 base removed from V and 0 bases from J, the gap between germline ends came to 14 bases. The CDR3 spells CASSLSPSGASTDTQYF. CDR3 coding DNA: TGTGCCAGCAGCTTAAGCCCCTCAGGGGCAAGCACAGATACGCAGTATTTT.

The chain combines TRBV5-6 with TRBJ2-1, with TRBD2 identical over 8 bases. V was pared by 3 bases and J by 4 bases, with 6 bases of the junction left unmatched. Germline V CDR1 and CDR2: SGHDT, YYEEEE. This CDR3 has 15 residues. The CDR3 sequence: CASSSRGGGYNEQFF. The CDR3 DNA reads TGTGCCAGCAGCTCCCGGGGGGGAGGTTACAATGAGCAGTTCTTC.

This clone has only one observation. This chain connects TRBV6-5 to TRBJ2-3; 7 bases are shared with TRBD2. The CDR3 sequence is 14 residues long. Germline V gene sequence: CDR1 MNHEY, CDR2 SVGAGI. V gave up 2 bases and J gave up 4 bases; unmatched junction bases: 3. The CDR3, as DNA: TGTGCCAGCAGTTACAGGGAGGGAGCAGATACGCAGTATTTT. Encoded protein: CASSYREGADTQYF.

This sequence joins TRBV27 and TRBJ1-5; 12 bases match TRBD1. The germline gives CDR1 MNHEY, CDR2 SMNVEV (reference sequence). This CDR3 contains 18 residues. The junction had 9 bases not matched to a gene; V was cut back by 2 bases and J by 4 bases. The CDR3 DNA sequence: TGTGCCAGCAGTTTAAGGTGGGACAGGGGGCAAAGGAATCAGCCCCAGCATTTT. Its protein product is CASSLRWDRGQRNQPQHF.

This clone occurred once. A read error may account for a junction end that differs from germline. The sample carries other DNA sequences with the same CDR3. The chain employs TRBV4-2 and TRBJ2-2; TRBD1 is a possible D gene (8 bases). Per germline, CDR1 LGHNA and CDR2 YNFKEQ. The CDR3 runs 16 residues. The CDR3 DNA reads as TGTGCCACCAGCCAACACAGGGGGGGGTTGTCCGGGGAGCTGTTTTTT. Protein product: CATSQHRGGLSGELFF.

This chain links TRBV14 with TRBJ2-3, with D perhaps TRBD2 (5 bases). The germline V gene has CDR1 SGHDN and CDR2 FVKESK. The V gene lost 3 bases and the J gene lost 4 bases, with 11 bases spanning the gap. CDR3 length: 14 amino acids. The CDR3 sequence: CASSQLTGSDTQYF. For the CDR3, the DNA is TGTGCCAGCAGCCAGCTTACGGGGTCAGATACGCAGTATTTT.

The chain couples TRBV7-3 to TRBJ2-2; 8 bases line up with TRBD1. J lost 7 bases, V lost 1 base, and 8 bases had no gene match. The CDR3 contains 16 residues. Per germline, CDR1 SGHTA and CDR2 FQGTGA. CDR3 bases: TGTGCCAGCAGCTTAATGGGACAGGACCGGAGCGGGGAGCTGTTTTTT. Its translation is CASSLMGQDRSGELFF.